Listed below are T cell receptor beta chains from one sample, sequenced in a study of vaccination and CD4 T cells after COVID-19. One entry per CDR3 protein, called by TCRdb with MiXCR from the PCR reads. Found here are 6,500 to 7,500 distinct CDR3 sequences, around three fifths of them singletons; the top ten hold approximately 27%. The antigens of these receptors remain unknown. The material sequenced was CD4+ T cells from blood, cultured in vitro. These receptor sequences come from a human donor who had recovered from COVID-19. Both conserved end residues are part of each CDR3. The order of the fields is CDR3 protein, CDR3 DNA, J gene, D gene, clone size, V gene. A D gene is named only where the DNA matches it firmly. Clone size appears in some rows only: once, few, many, or a class for an expanded clone.

CDR3: CASSARLAPSQETQYF
DNA: TGCGCCAGCAGCGCCCGACTAGCCCCAAGCCAAGAGACCCAGTACTTC
J: TRBJ2-5
D: TRBD2
size: NA
V: TRBV4-1

CDR3: CASRTGTGYVSGANVLTF
DNA: TGTGCCAGTAGGACCGGGACAGGATATGTCTCTGGGGCCAACGTCCTGACTTTC
J: TRBJ2-6
D: TRBD1
size: NA
V: TRBV6-1

CDR3: CASSSRALPLTDTQYF
DNA: TGTGCCAGCAGCTCCCGAGCGCTCCCCCTCACTGATACGCAGTATTTT
J: TRBJ2-3
D: NA
size: NA
V: TRBV5-4

CDR3: CASRGLAAFKNIQYF
DNA: TGTGCCAGCAGGGGACTAGCGGCGTTCAAAAACATTCAGTACTTC
J: TRBJ2-4
D: TRBD2
size: NA
V: TRBV27

CDR3: CSARDPFSSGGDTQYF
DNA: TGCAGTGCTAGAGATCCATTCTCTAGCGGGGGGGATACGCAGTATTTT
J: TRBJ2-3
D: TRBD2
size: NA
V: TRBV20-1

CDR3: CASSSGTRREATQYF
DNA: TGTGCCAGCAGCTCCGGGACTAGGCGAGAGGCGACGCAGTATTTT
J: TRBJ2-3
D: TRBD2
size: medium-sized
V: TRBV7-2

CDR3: CSARDPLAGVYEQYF
DNA: TGCAGTGCTAGAGATCCGCTAGCGGGAGTTTACGAGCAGTACTTC
J: TRBJ2-7
D: TRBD2
size: NA
V: TRBV20-1

CDR3: CASSLTRDTEAFF
DNA: TGTGCCAGCAGCTTGACGAGGGACACTGAAGCTTTCTTT
J: TRBJ1-1
D: NA
size: NA
V: TRBV7-6

CDR3: CASSRRDTPYNEQFF
DNA: TGTGCCAGCAGCCGACGGGACACCCCCTACAATGAGCAGTTCTTC
J: TRBJ2-1
D: NA
size: NA
V: TRBV7-3

CDR3: CASSLRRGETDTQYF
DNA: TGTGCCAGCAGCTTAAGGCGGGGGGAGACAGATACGCAGTATTTT
J: TRBJ2-3
D: TRBD2
size: NA
V: TRBV7-2

CDR3: CASSELTPVNYGYTF
DNA: TGTGCCAGCAGTGAACTCACGCCAGTTAACTATGGCTACACCTTC
J: TRBJ1-2
D: NA
size: few
V: TRBV2

CDR3: CASRFTENTEAFF
DNA: TGCGCCAGCAGATTTACAGAGAACACTGAAGCTTTCTTT
J: TRBJ1-1
D: NA
size: medium-sized
V: TRBV5-1

CDR3: CASSYRQGATEAFF
DNA: TGTGCCAGCAGTTACCGACAGGGGGCGACTGAAGCTTTCTTT
J: TRBJ1-1
D: TRBD1
size: NA
V: TRBV6-5

CDR3: CAWSVETGHTEAFF
DNA: TGTGCCTGGAGTGTGGAGACAGGGCACACTGAAGCTTTCTTT
J: TRBJ1-1
D: TRBD1
size: NA
V: TRBV30

CDR3: CASSLRQSRRGAFF
DNA: TGTGCCAGCAGCTTGAGGCAGTCGAGGAGGGGAGCTTTCTTT
J: TRBJ1-1
D: NA
size: NA
V: TRBV11-3

CDR3: CASSLGQGSYYGYTF
DNA: TGTGCCAGCAGCTTGGGACAGGGGTCGTACTATGGCTACACCTTC
J: TRBJ1-2
D: TRBD1
size: few
V: TRBV5-6

CDR3: CASTAGGVYYGYTF
DNA: TGTGCCAGCACCGCCGGGGGAGTGTACTATGGCTACACCTTC
J: TRBJ1-2
D: NA
size: few
V: TRBV6-1

CDR3: CASRSAGADAAYEQYF
DNA: TGTGCCAGCAGATCCGCTGGGGCAGACGCGGCCTACGAGCAGTACTTC
J: TRBJ2-7
D: NA
size: once
V: TRBV7-2

CDR3: CSASPQSTDTQYF
DNA: TGCAGTGCTAGCCCTCAATCCACAGATACGCAGTATTTT
J: TRBJ2-3
D: NA
size: NA
V: TRBV20-1

CDR3: CSARPEQGINQPQHF
DNA: TGCAGTGCTAGACCAGAACAGGGGATCAATCAGCCCCAGCATTTT
J: TRBJ1-5
D: TRBD1
size: NA
V: TRBV20-1

CDR3: CASRTYGATDTQYF
DNA: TGTGCCAGCAGAACATACGGTGCCACAGATACGCAGTATTTT
J: TRBJ2-3
D: NA
size: NA
V: TRBV6-1

CDR3: CASSLVFGQPQHF
DNA: TGTGCCAGCAGCTTAGTATTTGGTCAGCCCCAGCATTTT
J: TRBJ1-5
D: NA
size: NA
V: TRBV7-2

CDR3: CASSLALYRGSGYTF
DNA: TGTGCCAGCAGCTTAGCGTTATACAGGGGGTCTGGCTACACCTTC
J: TRBJ1-2
D: TRBD1
size: NA
V: TRBV7-9

CDR3: CASSLSGDYEQYF
DNA: TGTGCCAGCAGTTTATCCGGAGACTACGAGCAGTACTTC
J: TRBJ2-7
D: NA
size: NA
V: TRBV12-3/TRBV12-4

CDR3: CASSLRQGNTGELFF
DNA: TGTGCCAGCAGCTTACGACAGGGTAACACCGGGGAGCTGTTTTTT
J: TRBJ2-2
D: TRBD1
size: NA
V: TRBV7-9

CDR3: CASSRGIGGSADTQYF
DNA: TGTGCCAGCAGCCGGGGTATTGGGGGCTCCGCAGATACGCAGTATTTT
J: TRBJ2-3
D: NA
size: NA
V: TRBV12-3/TRBV12-4

CDR3: CASSPSESEAFF
DNA: TGTGCCAGCTCACCGTCGGAATCGGAAGCTTTCTTT
J: TRBJ1-1
D: NA
size: NA
V: TRBV18

CDR3: CASSLTGGGETQYF
DNA: TGTGCCAGCAGCCTGACAGGGGGCGGCGAGACCCAGTACTTC
J: TRBJ2-5
D: TRBD1
size: NA
V: TRBV12-3/TRBV12-4

CDR3: CASSWRYRDSPLHF
DNA: TGTGCCAGCAGCTGGCGCTACAGGGATTCACCCCTCCACTTT
J: TRBJ1-6
D: NA
size: once
V: TRBV7-2

CDR3: CASSPTDSTYQPQHF
DNA: TGTGCCAGCTCACCAACGGACAGCACCTATCAGCCCCAGCATTTT
J: TRBJ1-5
D: NA
size: once
V: TRBV18

CDR3: CASSQAPERWQFF
DNA: TGTGCCAGCAGCCAAGCTCCCGAGCGGTGGCAGTTCTTC
J: TRBJ2-1
D: NA
size: NA
V: TRBV4-2

CDR3: CATSRVGAGTRSNYGYTF
DNA: TGTGCCACCAGCAGAGTAGGAGCTGGGACTCGGTCTAACTATGGCTACACCTTC
J: TRBJ1-2
D: NA
size: few
V: TRBV15

CDR3: CSATSATGTYEQYF
DNA: TGCAGTGCTACATCAGCCACTGGCACCTACGAGCAGTACTTC
J: TRBJ2-7
D: NA
size: NA
V: TRBV20-1

CDR3: CASSRGLAGTDTQYF
DNA: TGTGCCAGCAGCCGGGGACTAGCAGGGACAGATACGCAGTATTTT
J: TRBJ2-3
D: TRBD2
size: NA
V: TRBV11-3

CDR3: CSASEGGGPQHF
DNA: TGCAGTGCTAGTGAGGGGGGGGGGCCCCAGCATTTT
J: TRBJ1-5
D: NA
size: few
V: TRBV20-1

CDR3: CASSLQRGSTDTQYF
DNA: TGCGCCAGCAGCTTACAGCGGGGGAGCACAGATACGCAGTATTTT
J: TRBJ2-3
D: TRBD2
size: NA
V: TRBV5-1

CDR3: CASSPFFGEQFF
DNA: TGTGCCAGCAGCCCGTTCTTCGGTGAGCAGTTCTTC
J: TRBJ2-1
D: NA
size: NA
V: TRBV7-9

CDR3: CASQRRGGRLRYNSPLHF
DNA: TGTGCCAGCCAAAGGAGGGGGGGCAGGCTGCGCTATAATTCACCCCTCCACTTT
J: TRBJ1-6
D: NA
size: NA
V: TRBV27

CDR3: CASSFYRQGGEAFF
DNA: TGTGCCAGCAGCTTCTACCGGCAGGGGGGCGAAGCTTTCTTT
J: TRBJ1-1
D: TRBD1
size: NA
V: TRBV7-2

CDR3: CASSLEGQMYNQPQHF
DNA: TGTGCCAGCAGCTTAGAGGGACAGATGTACAATCAGCCCCAGCATTTT
J: TRBJ1-5
D: TRBD1
size: NA
V: TRBV7-2

CDR3: CSVGSFYTEAFF
DNA: TGCAGTGTTGGTAGCTTCTACACTGAAGCTTTCTTT
J: TRBJ1-1
D: NA
size: NA
V: TRBV20-1

CDR3: CASSSRDNEQFF
DNA: TGTGCCAGCAGTTCCCGGGACAATGAGCAGTTCTTC
J: TRBJ2-1
D: NA
size: NA
V: TRBV6-2/TRBV6-3

CDR3: CSARDATGGRNNQPQHF
DNA: TGCAGTGCTAGAGATGCGACAGGGGGCAGAAACAATCAGCCCCAGCATTTT
J: TRBJ1-5
D: TRBD1
size: NA
V: TRBV20-1

CDR3: CSAEDLGSEFNSPLHF
DNA: TGCAGTGCTGAGGACCTAGGCTCGGAATTTAATTCACCCCTCCACTTT
J: TRBJ1-6
D: NA
size: NA
V: TRBV20-1

CDR3: CASMADSQETQYF
DNA: TGTGCCAGCATGGCGGACAGTCAAGAGACCCAGTACTTC
J: TRBJ2-5
D: NA
size: few
V: TRBV2

CDR3: CAIGGAAQETQYF
DNA: TGTGCCATCGGGGGGGCCGCCCAAGAGACCCAGTACTTC
J: TRBJ2-5
D: NA
size: large
V: TRBV10-3

CDR3: CSASYEGAGTDTQYF
DNA: TGCAGTGCTAGTTATGAGGGGGCGGGCACAGATACGCAGTATTTT
J: TRBJ2-3
D: TRBD1
size: NA
V: TRBV20-1

CDR3: CAIKEGRNYGYTF
DNA: TGTGCCATCAAGGAAGGGAGAAACTATGGCTACACCTTC
J: TRBJ1-2
D: NA
size: NA
V: TRBV10-3

CDR3: CSARSKRGGPTDTQYF
DNA: TGCAGTGCTAGGAGTAAGCGGGGGGGTCCCACAGATACGCAGTATTTT
J: TRBJ2-3
D: TRBD2
size: few
V: TRBV20-1

CDR3: CASSESLAGGSEQFF
DNA: TGTGCCAGCAGTGAATCCCTAGCGGGGGGGAGTGAGCAGTTCTTC
J: TRBJ2-1
D: TRBD2
size: NA
V: TRBV25-1

CDR3: CSATKGLAGRNEQFF
DNA: TGCAGTGCTACCAAGGGACTAGCGGGACGAAATGAGCAGTTCTTC
J: TRBJ2-1
D: TRBD2
size: once
V: TRBV20-1

CDR3: CSARRTSPHELDTQYF
DNA: TGCAGTGCTAGAAGGACTAGCCCCCATGAATTAGATACGCAGTATTTT
J: TRBJ2-3
D: TRBD2
size: once
V: TRBV20-1

CDR3: CASSFLEEGTEAFF
DNA: TGTGCCAGCAGCTTTTTGGAGGAAGGCACTGAAGCTTTCTTT
J: TRBJ1-1
D: NA
size: NA
V: TRBV5-4

CDR3: CASSLWGQRYNEQFF
DNA: TGTGCCAGTAGTCTCTGGGGGCAACGGTACAATGAGCAGTTCTTC
J: TRBJ2-1
D: NA
size: NA
V: TRBV19

CDR3: CASSLARDTQYF
DNA: TGTGCCAGCAGCTTAGCAAGGGATACGCAGTATTTT
J: TRBJ2-3
D: NA
size: NA
V: TRBV7-2